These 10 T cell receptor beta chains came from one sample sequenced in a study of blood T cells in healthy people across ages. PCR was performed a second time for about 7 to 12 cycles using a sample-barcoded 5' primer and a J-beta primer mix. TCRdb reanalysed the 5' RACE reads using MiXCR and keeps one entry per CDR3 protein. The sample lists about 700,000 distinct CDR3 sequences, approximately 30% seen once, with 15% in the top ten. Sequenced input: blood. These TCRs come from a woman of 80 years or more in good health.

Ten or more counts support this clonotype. The CDR3 DNA sequence: TGTGCCAGCAGCTTAAACGGAGCAGATACGCAGTATTTT. Its translation is CASSLNGADTQYF. V usage is TRBV7-3 and J usage is TRBJ2-3; D ambiguous. The V gene's germline CDR1 is SGHTA and CDR2 FQGTGA. The CDR3 is 13 amino acids. V was shortened by 1 base and J by 4 bases, with 6 bases between the two germline ends.

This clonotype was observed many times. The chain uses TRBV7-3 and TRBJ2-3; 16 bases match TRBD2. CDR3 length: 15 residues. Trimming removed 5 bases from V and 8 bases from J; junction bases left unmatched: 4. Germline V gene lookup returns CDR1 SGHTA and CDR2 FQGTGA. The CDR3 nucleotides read TGTGCCAGCAGCCCGGGACTAGCGGGGGGGGTTACGCAGTATTTT. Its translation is CASSPGLAGGVTQYF.

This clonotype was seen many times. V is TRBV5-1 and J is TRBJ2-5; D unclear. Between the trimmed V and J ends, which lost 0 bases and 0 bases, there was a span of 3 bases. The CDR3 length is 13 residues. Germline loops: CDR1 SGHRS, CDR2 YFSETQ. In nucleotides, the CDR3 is TGCGCCAGCAGCTTGGACAACCAAGAGACCCAGTACTTC. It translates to CASSLDNQETQYF.

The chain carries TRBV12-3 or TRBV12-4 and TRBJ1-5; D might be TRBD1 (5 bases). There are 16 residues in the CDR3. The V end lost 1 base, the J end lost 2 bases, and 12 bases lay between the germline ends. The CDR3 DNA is TGTGCCAGCAGTTTAGAGGAGGGGTCGGGCAATCAGCCCCAGCATTTT. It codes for CASSLEEGSGNQPQHF.

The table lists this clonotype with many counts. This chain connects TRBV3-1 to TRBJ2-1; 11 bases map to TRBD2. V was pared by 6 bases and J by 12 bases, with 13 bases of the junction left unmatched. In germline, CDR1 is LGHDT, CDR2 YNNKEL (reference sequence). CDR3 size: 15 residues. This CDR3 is CASSATGTSGNRQFF. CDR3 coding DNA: TGTGCCAGCAGTGCTACCGGGACTAGCGGCAATCGGCAGTTCTTC.

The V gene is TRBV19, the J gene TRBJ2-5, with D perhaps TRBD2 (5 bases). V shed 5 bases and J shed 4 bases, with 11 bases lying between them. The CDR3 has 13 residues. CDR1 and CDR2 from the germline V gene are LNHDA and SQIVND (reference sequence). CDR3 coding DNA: TGTGCCAGTAGTGGAGGAGAAAGAGAGACCCAGTACTTC. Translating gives CASSGGERETQYF.

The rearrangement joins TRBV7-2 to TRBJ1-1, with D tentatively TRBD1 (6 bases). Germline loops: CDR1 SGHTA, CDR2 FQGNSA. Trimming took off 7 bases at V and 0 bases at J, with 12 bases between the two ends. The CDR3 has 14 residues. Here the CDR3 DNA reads TGTGCCAGCATCAAGGACAGTATGAACACTGAAGCTTTCTTT. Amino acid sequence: CASIKDSMNTEAFF.

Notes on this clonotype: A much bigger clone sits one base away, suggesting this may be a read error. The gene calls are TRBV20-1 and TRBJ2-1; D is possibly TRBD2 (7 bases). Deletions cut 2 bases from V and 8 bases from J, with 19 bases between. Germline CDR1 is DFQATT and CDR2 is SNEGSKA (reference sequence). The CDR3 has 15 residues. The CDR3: CSARFPWGGFDEQFF. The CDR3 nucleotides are TGCAGTGCTAGATTCCCCTGGGGGGGCTTCGATGAGCAGTTCTTC.

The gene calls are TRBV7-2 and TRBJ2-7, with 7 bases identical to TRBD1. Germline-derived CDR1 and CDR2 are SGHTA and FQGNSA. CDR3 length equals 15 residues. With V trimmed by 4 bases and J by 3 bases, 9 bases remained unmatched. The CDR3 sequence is CASSSIPGTVYEQYF. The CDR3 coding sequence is TGTGCCAGCAGCTCAATTCCCGGGACAGTCTACGAGCAGTACTTC.

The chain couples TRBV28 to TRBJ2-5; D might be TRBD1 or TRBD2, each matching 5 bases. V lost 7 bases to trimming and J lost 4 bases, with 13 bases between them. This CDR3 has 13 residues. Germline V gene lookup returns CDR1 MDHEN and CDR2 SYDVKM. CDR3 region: CASTTRGAETQYF. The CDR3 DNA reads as TGTGCCAGCACCACGAGGGGAGCAGAGACCCAGTACTTC. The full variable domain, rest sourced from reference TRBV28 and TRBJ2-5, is DVKVTQSSRYLVKRTGEKVFLECVQDMDHENMFWYRQDPGLGLRLIYFSYDVKMKEKGDIPEGYSVSREKKERFSLILESASTNQTSMYLCASTTRGAETQYFGPGTRLLVL.